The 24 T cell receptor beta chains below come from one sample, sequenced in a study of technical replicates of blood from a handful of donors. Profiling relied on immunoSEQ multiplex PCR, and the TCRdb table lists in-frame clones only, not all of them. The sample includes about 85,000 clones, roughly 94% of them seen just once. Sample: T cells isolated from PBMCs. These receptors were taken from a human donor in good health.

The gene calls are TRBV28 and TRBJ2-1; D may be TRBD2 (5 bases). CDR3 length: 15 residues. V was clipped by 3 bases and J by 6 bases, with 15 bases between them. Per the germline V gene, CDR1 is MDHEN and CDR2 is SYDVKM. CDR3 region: CASSLRVANRNEQFF. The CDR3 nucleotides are TGTGCCAGCAGTTTGAGGGTAGCCAACCGCAATGAGCAGTTCTTC.

The CDR3 loop is CASSFGYKGLNEQYF. Written as DNA, the CDR3 is TGTGCCAGCAGCTTTGGGTATAAGGGGTTGAACGAGCAGTACTTC. This chain links TRBV11-2 with TRBJ2-7; tentative D call: TRBD1 (5 bases). This CDR3 has 15 amino acids. Germline values: CDR1 SGHAT, CDR2 FQNNGV. The V end lost 3 bases, the J end lost 5 bases, and 17 bases lay between the germline ends.

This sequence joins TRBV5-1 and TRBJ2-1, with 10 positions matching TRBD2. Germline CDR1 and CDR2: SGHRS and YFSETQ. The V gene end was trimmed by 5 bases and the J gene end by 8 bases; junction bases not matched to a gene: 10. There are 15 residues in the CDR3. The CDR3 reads CASRSGGLAGDEQFF. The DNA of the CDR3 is TGCGCCAGCAGATCCGGAGGGCTAGCGGGGGATGAGCAGTTCTTC. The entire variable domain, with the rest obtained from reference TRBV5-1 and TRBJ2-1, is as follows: KAGVTQTPRYLIKTRGQQVTLSCSPISGHRSVSWYQQTPGQGLQFLFEYFSETQRNKGNFPGRFSGRQFSNSRSEMNVSTLELGDSALYLCASRSGGLAGDEQFFGPGTRLTVL.

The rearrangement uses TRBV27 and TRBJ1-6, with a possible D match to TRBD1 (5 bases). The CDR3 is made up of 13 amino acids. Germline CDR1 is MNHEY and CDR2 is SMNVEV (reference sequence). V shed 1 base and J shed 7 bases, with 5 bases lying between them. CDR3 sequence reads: CASSLWGNSPLHF. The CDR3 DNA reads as TGTGCCAGCAGTTTATGGGGCAATTCACCCCTCCACTTT.

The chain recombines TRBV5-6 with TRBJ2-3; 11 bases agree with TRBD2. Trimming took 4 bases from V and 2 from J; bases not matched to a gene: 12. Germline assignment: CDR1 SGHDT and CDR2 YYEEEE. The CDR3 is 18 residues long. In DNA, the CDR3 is TGTGCCAGCAGCCACGAGGGGACTAGCGGCTGGGCCACAGATACGCAGTATTTT. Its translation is CASSHEGTSGWATDTQYF.

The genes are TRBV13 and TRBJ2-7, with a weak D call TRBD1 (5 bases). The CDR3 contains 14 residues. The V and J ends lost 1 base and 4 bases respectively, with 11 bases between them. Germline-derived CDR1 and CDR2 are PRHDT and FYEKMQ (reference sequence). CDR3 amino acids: CASSLEGADYEQYF. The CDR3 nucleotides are TGTGCCAGCAGCTTAGAAGGGGCTGATTACGAGCAGTACTTC.

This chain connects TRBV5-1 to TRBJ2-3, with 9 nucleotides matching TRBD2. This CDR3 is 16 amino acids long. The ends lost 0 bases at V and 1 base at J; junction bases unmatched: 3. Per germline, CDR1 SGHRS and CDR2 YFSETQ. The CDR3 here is CASSLGIAGGTDTQYF. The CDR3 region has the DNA TGCGCCAGCAGCTTGGGGATAGCGGGGGGCACAGATACGCAGTATTTT.

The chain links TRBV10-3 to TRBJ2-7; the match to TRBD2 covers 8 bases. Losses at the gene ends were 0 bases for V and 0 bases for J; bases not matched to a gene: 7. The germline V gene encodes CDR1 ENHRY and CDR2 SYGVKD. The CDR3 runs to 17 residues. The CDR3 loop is CAISESNVRGVSYEQYF. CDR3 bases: TGTGCCATCAGTGAGTCGAACGTGCGGGGGGTCTCCTACGAGCAGTACTTC.

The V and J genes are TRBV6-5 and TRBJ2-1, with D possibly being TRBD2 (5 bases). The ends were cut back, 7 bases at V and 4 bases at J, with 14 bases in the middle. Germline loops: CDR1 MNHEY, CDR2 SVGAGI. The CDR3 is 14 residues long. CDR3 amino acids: CASTKLSGYNEQFF. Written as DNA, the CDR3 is TGTGCCAGCACAAAACTCAGCGGTTACAATGAGCAGTTCTTC.

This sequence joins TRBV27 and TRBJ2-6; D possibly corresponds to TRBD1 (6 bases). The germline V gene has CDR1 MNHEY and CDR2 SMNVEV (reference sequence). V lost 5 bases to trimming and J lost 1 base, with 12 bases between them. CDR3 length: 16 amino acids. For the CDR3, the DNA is TGTGCCAGCAGTCCCTGGACAGAGTCTGGGGCCAACGTCCTGACTTTC. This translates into CASSPWTESGANVLTF.

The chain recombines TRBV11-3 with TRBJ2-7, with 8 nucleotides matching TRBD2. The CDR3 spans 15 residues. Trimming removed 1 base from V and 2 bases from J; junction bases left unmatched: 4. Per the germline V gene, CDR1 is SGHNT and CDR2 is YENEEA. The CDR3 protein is CASSLVGGAAYEQYF. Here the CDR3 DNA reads TGTGCCAGCAGCTTAGTCGGGGGGGCAGCCTACGAGCAGTACTTC.

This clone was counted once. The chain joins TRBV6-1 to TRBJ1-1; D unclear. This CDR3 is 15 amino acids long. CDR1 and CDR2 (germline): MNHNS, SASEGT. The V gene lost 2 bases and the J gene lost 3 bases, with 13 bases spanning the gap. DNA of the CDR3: TGTGCCAGCAGTGAAAGGAGGAAACTCGACACTGAAGCTTTCTTT. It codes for CASSERRKLDTEAFF.

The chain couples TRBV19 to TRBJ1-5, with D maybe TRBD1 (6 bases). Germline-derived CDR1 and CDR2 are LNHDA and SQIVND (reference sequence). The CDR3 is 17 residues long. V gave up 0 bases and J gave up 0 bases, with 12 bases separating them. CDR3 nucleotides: TGTGCCAGTAGTATAGAAACAGGGATCTATAGCAATCAGCCCCAGCATTTT. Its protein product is CASSIETGIYSNQPQHF.

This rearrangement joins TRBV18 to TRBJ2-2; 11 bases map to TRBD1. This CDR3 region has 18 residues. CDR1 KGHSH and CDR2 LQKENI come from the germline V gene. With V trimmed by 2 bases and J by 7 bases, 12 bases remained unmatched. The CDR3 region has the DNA TGTGCCAGCTCACCAGTGCGAGGACAGGGGGCGCTGATCGGGGAGCTGTTTTTT. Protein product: CASSPVRGQGALIGELFF.

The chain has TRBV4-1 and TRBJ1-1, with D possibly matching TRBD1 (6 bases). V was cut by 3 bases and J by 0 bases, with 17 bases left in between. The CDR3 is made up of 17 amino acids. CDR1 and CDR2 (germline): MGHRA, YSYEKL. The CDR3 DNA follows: TGCGCCAGCAGCCAGGGGGCGTGGGGCACCATGAACACTGAAGCTTTCTTT. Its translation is CASSQGAWGTMNTEAFF.

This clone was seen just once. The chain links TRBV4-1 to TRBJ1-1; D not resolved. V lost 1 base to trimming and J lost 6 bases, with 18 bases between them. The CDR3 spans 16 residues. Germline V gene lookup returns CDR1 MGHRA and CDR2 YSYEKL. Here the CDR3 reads CASSQANLIASAEAFF. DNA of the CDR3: TGCGCCAGCAGCCAAGCTAATCTGATAGCGAGCGCTGAAGCTTTCTTT.

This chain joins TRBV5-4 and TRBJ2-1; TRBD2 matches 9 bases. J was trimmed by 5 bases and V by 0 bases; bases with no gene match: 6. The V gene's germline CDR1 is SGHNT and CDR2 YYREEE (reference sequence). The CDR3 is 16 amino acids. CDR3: CASSLGGAGGHNEQFF. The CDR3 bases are TGTGCCAGCAGCTTGGGAGGGGCGGGGGGGCACAATGAGCAGTTCTTC. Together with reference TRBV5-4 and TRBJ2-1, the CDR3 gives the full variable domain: ETGVTQSPTHLIKTRGQQVTLRCSSQSGHNTVSWYQQALGQGPQFIFQYYREEENGRGNFPPRFSGLQFPNYSSELNVNALELDDSALYLCASSLGGAGGHNEQFFGPGTRLTVL.

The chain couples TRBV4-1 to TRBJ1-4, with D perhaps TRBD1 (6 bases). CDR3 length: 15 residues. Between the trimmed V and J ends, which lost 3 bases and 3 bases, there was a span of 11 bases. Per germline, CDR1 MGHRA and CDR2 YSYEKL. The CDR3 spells CASSHLGAANEKLFF. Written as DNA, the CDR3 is TGCGCCAGCAGCCATCTGGGGGCGGCTAATGAAAAACTGTTTTTT.

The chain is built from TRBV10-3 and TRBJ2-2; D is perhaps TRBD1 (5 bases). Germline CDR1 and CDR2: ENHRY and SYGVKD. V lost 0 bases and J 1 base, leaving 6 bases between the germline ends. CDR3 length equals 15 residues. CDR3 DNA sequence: TGTGCCATCAGTGAGTCTAGGGGGAACACCGGGGAGCTGTTTTTT. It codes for CAISESRGNTGELFF.

Here the CDR3 reads CASSLDRNTEAFF. CDR3 nucleotide sequence: TGTGCCAGCAGCTTGGATAGGAACACTGAAGCTTTCTTT. The chain combines TRBV5-6 with TRBJ1-1; D uncertain. Trimming stripped 0 bases from V and 1 base from J, with 4 bases between. The CDR3 loop spans 13 amino acids. The germline gives CDR1 SGHDT, CDR2 YYEEEE. The variable domain in full, completed from reference TRBV5-6 and TRBJ1-1, reads DAGVTQSPTHLIKTRGQQVTLRCSPKSGHDTVSWYQQALGQGPQFIFQYYEEEERQRGNFPDRFSGHQFPNYSSELNVNALLLGDSALYLCASSLDRNTEAFFGQGTRLTVV.

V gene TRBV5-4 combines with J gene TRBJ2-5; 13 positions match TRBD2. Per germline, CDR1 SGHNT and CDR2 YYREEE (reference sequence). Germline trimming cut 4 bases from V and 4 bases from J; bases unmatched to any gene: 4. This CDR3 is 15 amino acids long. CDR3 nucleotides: TGTGCCAGCAGCGCAACTAGCGGGGGGGGAGAGACCCAGTACTTC. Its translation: CASSATSGGGETQYF.

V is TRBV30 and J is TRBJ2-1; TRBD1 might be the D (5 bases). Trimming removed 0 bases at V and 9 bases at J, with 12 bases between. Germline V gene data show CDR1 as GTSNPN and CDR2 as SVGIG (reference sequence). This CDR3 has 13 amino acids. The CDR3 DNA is TGTGCCTGGAGTGTACAGGATCTGGGTGAGCAGTTCTTC. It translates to CAWSVQDLGEQFF.

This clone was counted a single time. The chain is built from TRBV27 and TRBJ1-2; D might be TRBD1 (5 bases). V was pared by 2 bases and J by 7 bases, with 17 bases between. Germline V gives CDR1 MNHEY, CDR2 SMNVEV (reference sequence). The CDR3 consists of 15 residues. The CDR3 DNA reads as TGTGCCAGCAGTTTAGTCAGGGTTGATTTCGGTGGCTACACCTTC. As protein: CASSLVRVDFGGYTF.

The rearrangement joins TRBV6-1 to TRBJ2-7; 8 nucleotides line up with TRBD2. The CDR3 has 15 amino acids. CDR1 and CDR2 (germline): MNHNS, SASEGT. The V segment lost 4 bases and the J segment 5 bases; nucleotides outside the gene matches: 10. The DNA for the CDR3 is TGTGCCAGCAGTGCTCGAAGCGGGGGCCGGGACGAGCAGTACTTC. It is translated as CASSARSGGRDEQYF.